This T cell receptor beta chain appears in the sequencing data of a study of blood T cell repertoires in COVID-19. Study details: The United States, Italy and Spain provided the acute and convalescent COVID-19 samples.

Sequenced by immunoSEQ multiplex PCR; TCRdb stores in-frame clones only, minus some. The sample has roughly 40,000 clones; 90% are singletons. CDR3 size: 15 residues. Germline V lookup: CDR1 KGHSH, CDR2 LQKENI. V was shortened by 2 bases and J by 2 bases, with 12 bases between the two germline ends. This clone was found a few times. The genes are TRBV18 and TRBJ1-1, with D unclear. The TCR originated in a human donor in a cohort sampled during active COVID-19. Sequences were obtained from peripheral blood. CDR3 loop: CASSPTVGVNTEAFF. In DNA, the CDR3 is TGTGCCAGCTCACCAACCGTCGGGGTAAACACTGAAGCTTTCTTT. Variable domain in full (rest from reference TRBV18 and TRBJ1-1): NAGVMQNPRHLVRRRGQEARLRCSPMKGHSHVYWYRQLPEEGLKFMVYLQKENIIDESGMPKERFSAEFPKEGPSILRIQQVVRGDSAAYFCASSPTVGVNTEAFFGQGTRLTVV.